This T cell receptor beta chain stems from a study of blood T cell repertoires in COVID-19. Study-wide background: Whether acute or convalescent, the COVID-19 samples came from the United States, Italy and Spain.

Original processing notes: Nucleated cell counts were estimated from reference gene primer amplification. Only in-frame clones appear in the TCRdb table, and some are missing; sequencing was by immunoSEQ multiplex PCR. V, J and clone size derive from that table, while D and trimming were established from the DNA sequence. The table shows 220,000 or so clones, with 70% to 90% occurring only once. All enrollees were roughly 18 to 90 years old and from roughly 22 US areas. Germline V gene lookup returns CDR1 SGHTA and CDR2 FQGTGA. The CDR3 contains 14 residues. Trimming left V 3 bases short and J 9 bases short, with 12 bases between.

The chain couples TRBV7-3 to TRBJ1-6, with D tentatively TRBD1 (5 bases). The receptor was isolated from a man in his forties or fifties who had been exposed to COVID-19. Sample: PBMCs or T cells enriched from blood (not recorded which). The CDR3, as DNA: TGTGCCAGCAGCTTTGGGGGAGGTCTTTCACCCCTCCACTTT. Amino acid sequence: CASSFGGGLSPLHF.